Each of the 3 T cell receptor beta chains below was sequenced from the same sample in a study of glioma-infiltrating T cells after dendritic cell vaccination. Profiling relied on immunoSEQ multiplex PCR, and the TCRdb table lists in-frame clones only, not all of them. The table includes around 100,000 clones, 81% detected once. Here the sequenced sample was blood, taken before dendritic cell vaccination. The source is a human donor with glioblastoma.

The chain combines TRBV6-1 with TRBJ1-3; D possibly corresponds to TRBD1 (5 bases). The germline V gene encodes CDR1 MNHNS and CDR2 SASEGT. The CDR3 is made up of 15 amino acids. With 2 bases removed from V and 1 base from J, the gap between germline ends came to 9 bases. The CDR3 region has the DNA TGTGCCAGCAGTGAATCGACAGAATCTGGAAACACCATATATTTT. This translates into CASSESTESGNTIYF.

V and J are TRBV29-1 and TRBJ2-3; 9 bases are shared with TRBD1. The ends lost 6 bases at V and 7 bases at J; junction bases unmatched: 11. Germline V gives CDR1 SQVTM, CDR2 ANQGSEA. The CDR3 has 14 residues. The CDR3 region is CSVGRGTGFNTQYF. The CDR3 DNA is TGCAGCGTAGGCAGGGGGACAGGGTTTAATACGCAGTATTTT.

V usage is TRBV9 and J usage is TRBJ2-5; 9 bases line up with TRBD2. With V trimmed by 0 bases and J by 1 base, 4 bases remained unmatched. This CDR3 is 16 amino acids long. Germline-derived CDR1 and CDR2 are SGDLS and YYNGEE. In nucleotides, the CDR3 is TGTGCCAGCAGCGTAGGAGCGGGGGGAGGCCAAGAGACCCAGTACTTC. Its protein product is CASSVGAGGGQETQYF.